These 30 T cell receptor beta chains share one sample of origin, sequenced in a study of T-cell reconstitution after alpha-beta-depleted transplantation in children. Preparation of the TCRbeta library involved a method that used unique molecular identifiers. TCRdb re-called the PCR reads through MiXCR, storing one row per CDR3 protein. This sample carries fewer than 150,000 distinct CDR3 sequences, approximately 8.7% of them seen once, and the ten largest clones take around 24%. This sample comprised PBMCs, mostly from graft donor cells, obtained 180 days after TCRalphabeta/CD19-depleted stem cell transplant. These receptors came from a girl less than two years old who had a stem cell transplant for combined immunodeficiency, so the T cells may come from the graft donor.

This clonotype occurred a few times. The chain couples TRBV10-3 to TRBJ1-5; the D gene is possibly TRBD1 (5 bases). V was cut by 4 bases and J by 2 bases, with 9 bases left in between. The germline V gene encodes CDR1 ENHRY and CDR2 SYGVKD. The CDR3 loop spans 14 amino acids. The CDR3: CAISVTGGNQPQHF. The DNA for the CDR3 is TGTGCCATCAGTGTGACGGGGGGCAATCAGCCCCAGCATTTT.

This clonotype was counted at least ten times. V usage is TRBV27 and J usage is TRBJ2-5; D uncertain. Germline CDR1 is MNHEY and CDR2 is SMNVEV (reference sequence). There are 13 residues in the CDR3. Trimming took 0 bases from V and 9 from J, leaving 11 bases between them. The CDR3 loop reads CASSLSWSSAQYF. CDR3 bases: TGTGCCAGCAGTTTATCTTGGTCCTCAGCCCAGTACTTC.

This clonotype was observed many times. DNA of the CDR3: TGTGCCAGCAGCTTAGGGGGACAGGGCTACGAGCAGTACTTC. Protein product: CASSLGGQGYEQYF. This chain connects TRBV7-2 to TRBJ2-7; 9 bases line up with TRBD1. There are 14 residues in the CDR3. V trimming: 1 base; J trimming: 3 bases; junction bases outside the gene matches: 1. Germline loops: CDR1 SGHTA, CDR2 FQGNSA.

This clonotype was counted between two and nine times. The chain couples TRBV11-2 to TRBJ2-7; the D is unclear. Germline-derived CDR1 and CDR2 are SGHAT and FQNNGV. The CDR3 is 12 residues long. V lost 1 base to trimming and J lost 3 bases, with 4 bases between them. For the CDR3, the DNA is TGTGCCAGCAGCTTAGTCTACTACGAGCAGTACTTC. This codes for CASSLVYYEQYF.

There are a few counts of this clonotype. V and J are TRBV5-6 and TRBJ2-2; TRBD1 matches at 9 bases. V trimming: 0 bases; J trimming: 7 bases; junction bases outside the gene matches: 7. The CDR3 runs to 16 residues. Germline CDR1 is SGHDT and CDR2 is YYEEEE. DNA of the CDR3: TGTGCCAGCAGCTTGGAGGGACAGGGTGGTGTCGGGGAGCTGTTTTTT. As protein: CASSLEGQGGVGELFF.

This chain joins TRBV7-9 and TRBJ2-7, with TRBD2 matching over 8 bases. Germline CDR1 and CDR2: SEHNR and FQNEAQ (reference sequence). The CDR3 sequence is 14 residues long. J gave up 5 bases and V 3 bases, and 6 bases lay outside the gene matches. The CDR3 DNA reads as TGTGCCAGCAGCTTGGGGACTAGTTGGGACGAGCAGTACTTC. It codes for CASSLGTSWDEQYF.

The rearrangement joins TRBV6-2 or TRBV6-3 to TRBJ2-7, with D unresolved. The ends were cut back, 8 bases at V and 3 bases at J, with 11 bases in the middle. Germline loops: CDR1 MNHEY, CDR2 SVGEGT. The CDR3 runs 12 residues. In DNA form, the CDR3 reads TGTGCCAGCGCTCGCGGATTCTACGAGCAGTACTTC. Protein product: CASARGFYEQYF.

This clonotype was counted at least ten times. V is TRBV29-1 and J is TRBJ2-1, with D possibly TRBD2 on 6 matching bases. There are 14 residues in the CDR3. The V gene lost 7 bases and the J gene lost 5 bases, with 18 bases spanning the gap. CDR1 and CDR2 from the germline V gene are SQVTM and ANQGSEA. The CDR3 sequence: CSATPSGVDNEQFF. The CDR3 nucleotides read TGCAGCGCTACCCCGTCGGGAGTGGACAATGAGCAGTTCTTC.

As to this clonotype: A read error may account for a junction end that differs from germline. V gene TRBV3-1 combines with J gene TRBJ2-2; TRBD2 matches 10 bases. There are 17 residues in the CDR3. From germline, CDR1 is LGHDT and CDR2 YNNKEL (reference sequence). CDR3 sequence reads: CACSQDGGTSVRGELFF. Written as DNA, the CDR3 is TGTGCCTGCAGCCAAGATGGCGGGACTAGCGTCAGGGGGGAGCTGTTTTTT.

The J gene is TRBJ1-1, the V gene TRBV12-3 or TRBV12-4; D gene unclear. This CDR3 has 13 residues. Deletions cut 4 bases from V and 3 bases from J, with 9 bases between. CDR3 sequence reads: CASSSSMHTEAFF. The CDR3 nucleotides read TGTGCCAGCAGTTCATCCATGCACACTGAAGCTTTCTTT.

Concerning this clonotype itself: Given the absence of the conserved phenylalanine or tryptophan at the CDR3 end, a read error is likely. The chain employs TRBV12-3 or TRBV12-4 and TRBJ2-3, with TRBD2 matching 9 bases. CDR3 length equals 16 residues. J lost 6 bases, V lost 4 bases, and 11 bases had no gene match. The CDR3 protein is CASSSPVVAGVDTQYL. The CDR3 region has the DNA TGTGCCAGCAGTTCCCCCGTGGTAGCGGGAGTTGATACGCAGTATCTT.

This clonotype was recorded many times. The rearrangement uses TRBV20-1 and TRBJ2-3, with 7 bases identical to TRBD2. This CDR3 has 14 amino acids. Unmatched junction bases numbered 8, after V lost 2 bases and J lost 6 bases. The V gene's germline CDR1 is DFQATT and CDR2 SNEGSKA (reference sequence). CDR3 DNA sequence: TGCAGTGCTAGATCGGGGGGAATTTTGGATACGCAGTATTTT. Protein: CSARSGGILDTQYF.

The chain couples TRBV11-2 to TRBJ1-6, with D unclear. This CDR3 region has 15 residues. Between the trimmed V and J ends, which lost 2 bases and 6 bases, there was a span of 11 bases. The germline gives CDR1 SGHAT, CDR2 FQNNGV. CDR3 bases: TGTGCCAGCAGCTTAAGGCAGGATTTTAATTCACCCCTCCACTTT. Translated, it gives CASSLRQDFNSPLHF.

The chain joins TRBV10-3 to TRBJ2-7; tentative D call: TRBD1 (5 bases). CDR1 and CDR2 from the germline V gene are ENHRY and SYGVKD. CDR3 length equals 11 residues. The ends were cut back, 11 bases at V and 5 bases at J, with 13 bases in the middle. The CDR3 DNA reads as TGTGCCTCAATGGGGCACGACGAGCAGTACTTC. It encodes CASMGHDEQYF.

Note on this clonotype: The junction does not match germline at one end; this may be a read error. The rearrangement uses TRBV11-3 and TRBJ2-5; 9 bases are shared with TRBD1. The CDR3 totals 16 residues. Germline values: CDR1 SGHNT, CDR2 YENEEA. CDR3 protein: CASSLGTGMHHETQYF. CDR3 nucleotide sequence: TGTGCCAGCAGCTTGGGGACAGGGATGCACCACGAGACCCAGTACTTC.

The genes are TRBV24-1 and TRBJ2-2, with D unresolved. Per the germline V gene, CDR1 is KGHDR and CDR2 is SFDVKD. The CDR3 sequence is 17 residues long. V dropped 0 bases and J dropped 0 bases, with 10 bases sitting between them. This CDR3 reads CATSDLQGRSNTGELFF. The CDR3 coding sequence is TGTGCCACCAGTGATTTGCAAGGCAGGTCGAACACCGGGGAGCTGTTTTTT.

The sample holds a few counts of this clonotype. The chain carries TRBV27 and TRBJ2-5; D unclear. The CDR3 has 13 residues. Trimming removed 10 bases from V and 0 bases from J, with 12 bases in between. Germline CDR1 and CDR2: MNHEY and SMNVEV (reference sequence). In DNA, the CDR3 is TGTGCCACCAGCCTTCGGGACCAAGAGACCCAGTACTTC. Encoded protein: CATSLRDQETQYF.

The chain combines TRBV12-3 or TRBV12-4 with TRBJ1-3; perhaps TRBD1 as D (5 bases). V was cut by 8 bases and J by 14 bases, with 22 bases left in between. CDR3 length: 13 residues. In DNA, the CDR3 is TGTGCCAGCTCCAGGGCACAGAGTTCCGAGTTATATTTT. Its translation: CASSRAQSSELYF.

The sample holds a few counts of this clonotype. The chain carries TRBV20-1 and TRBJ1-5; TRBD1 matches at 9 bases. The CDR3 length is 18 residues. The junction had 21 bases not matched to a gene; V was cut back by 6 bases and J by 6 bases. Germline loops: CDR1 DFQATT, CDR2 SNEGSKA (reference sequence). The CDR3 nucleotides read TGCAGTGCCAGGGGGATAACCCGTGGGACAGGGCGGGGTCAGCCCCAGCATTTT. This translates into CSARGITRGTGRGQPQHF.

In its sample, this clonotype was seen a few times. V and J are TRBV30 and TRBJ2-3; D not resolved. V was shortened by 0 bases and J by 7 bases, with 8 bases between the two germline ends. Germline V gene data show CDR1 as GTSNPN and CDR2 as SVGIG (reference sequence). The CDR3 is made up of 12 amino acids. DNA for the CDR3: TGTGCCTGGAGTGTACGGGCGTATACGCAGTATTTT. Encoded protein: CAWSVRAYTQYF.

The V call is TRBV12-3 or TRBV12-4, the J call TRBJ2-5; D may be TRBD1 (5 bases). The CDR3 loop spans 15 amino acids. The V end lost 3 bases, the J end lost 2 bases, and 13 bases lay between the germline ends. As DNA, the CDR3 is TGTGCCAGCAGTTTGGGCAGGGTGAGGCAAGAGACCCAGTACTTC. Encoded protein: CASSLGRVRQETQYF.

This chain connects TRBV20-1 to TRBJ2-5; 11 bases are a match to TRBD2. The CDR3 is 15 amino acids. The junction had 9 bases not matched to a gene; V was cut back by 2 bases and J by 7 bases. CDR1 and CDR2 (germline): DFQATT, SNEGSKA (reference sequence). The CDR3 region is CSARSTSGGFRTQYF. The CDR3 nucleotides are TGCAGTGCTAGATCAACTAGCGGGGGCTTCAGGACCCAGTACTTC.

This clonotype was seen more than once but under ten times. The CDR3 DNA reads TGTGCCAGCAGGTCAGACAGGTTTAGCTCTGGAAACACCATATATTTT. Encoded protein: CASRSDRFSSGNTIYF. V usage is TRBV28 and J usage is TRBJ1-3; maybe TRBD1 (6 bases). Trimming took 6 bases from V and 0 from J, leaving 15 bases between them. The length of the CDR3 is 16 residues. Per germline, CDR1 MDHEN and CDR2 SYDVKM.

Many counts were recorded for this clonotype. The rearrangement joins TRBV18 to TRBJ2-3; TRBD2 matches 12 bases. The V gene end was trimmed by 3 bases and the J gene end by 5 bases; junction bases not matched to a gene: 0. The CDR3 totals 14 residues. CDR1 is KGHSH, CDR2 LQKENI, per germline. CDR3 region: CASSPGLAGDTQYF. CDR3 in DNA: TGTGCCAGCTCACCGGGACTAGCGGGAGATACGCAGTATTTT.

The chain joins TRBV5-6 to TRBJ2-7; the match to TRBD2 covers 8 bases. CDR3 length: 15 amino acids. Losses at the gene ends were 0 bases for V and 3 bases for J; bases not matched to a gene: 5. Germline CDR1 and CDR2: SGHDT and YYEEEE. As DNA, the CDR3 is TGTGCCAGCAGCTTGGAAGGCGGGAGGAACTACGAGCAGTACTTC. It encodes CASSLEGGRNYEQYF.

The sample holds a few counts of this clonotype. This sequence joins TRBV5-4 and TRBJ2-4; a weak D match, TRBD1 (6 bases). This CDR3 comprises 19 residues. Germline CDR1 SGHNT, CDR2 YYREEE (reference sequence). V shed 0 bases and J shed 0 bases, with 19 bases lying between them. The CDR3 sequence is CASSLASGTKSLAKNIQYF. The CDR3 DNA reads TGTGCCAGCAGCTTGGCGTCTGGGACAAAATCTCTAGCCAAAAACATTCAGTACTTC. Combining the CDR3 with reference TRBV5-4 and TRBJ2-4 gives the whole variable domain ETGVTQSPTHLIKTRGQQVTLRCSSQSGHNTVSWYQQALGQGPQFIFQYYREEENGRGNFPPRFSGLQFPNYSSELNVNALELDDSALYLCASSLASGTKSLAKNIQYFGAGTRLSVL.

The chain uses TRBV29-1 and TRBJ1-6; D gene uncertain. This CDR3 spans 13 amino acids. The V end lost 6 bases, the J end lost 0 bases, and 6 bases lay between the germline ends. The germline CDR1 and CDR2 sequences are SQVTM and ANQGSEA. The chain's CDR3 is CSVSSSYNSPLHF. The DNA of the CDR3 is TGCAGCGTCTCGAGCTCCTATAATTCACCCCTCCACTTT. Using reference TRBV29-1 and TRBJ1-6 for the parts outside the CDR3, the full variable domain is SAVISQKPSRDICQRGTSLTIQCQVDSQVTMMFWYRQQPGQSLTLIATANQGSEATYESGFVIDKFPISRPNLTFSTLTVSNMSPEDSSIYLCSVSSSYNSPLHFGNGTRLTVT.

The chain employs TRBV7-8 and TRBJ2-5; 10 bases fit TRBD1. V shed 5 bases and J 5 bases; nucleotides not matched to a gene: 8. CDR1 and CDR2 (germline): SGHVS, FQNEAQ. The CDR3 contains 15 residues. CDR3 sequence (DNA): TGTGCCAGCAGCCCCCGGACAGGGGGGGGGGAGACCCAGTACTTC. Residues: CASSPRTGGGETQYF. Supplemented by reference TRBV7-8 and TRBJ2-5, the full variable domain reads GAGVSQSPRYKVAKRGQDVALRCDPISGHVSLFWYQQALGQGPEFLTYFQNEAQLDKSGLPSDRFFAERPEGSVSTLKIQRTQQEDSAVYLCASSPRTGGGETQYFGPGTRLLVL.

This clonotype was observed at least ten times. The V call is TRBV7-9, the J call TRBJ2-1; the D is unclear. Germline CDR1 reads SEHNR; CDR2 reads FQNEAQ (reference sequence). The CDR3 length is 8 residues. V dropped 8 bases and J dropped 8 bases, with 1 base sitting between them. CDR3 residues: CASDEQFF. CDR3 DNA: TGTGCCAGCGATGAGCAGTTCTTC.

V and J are TRBV12-3 or TRBV12-4 and TRBJ2-7, with 9 bases matching TRBD2. V gave up 4 bases and J gave up 4 bases; unmatched junction bases: 8. The CDR3 length is 15 residues. CDR3 DNA sequence: TGTGCCAGCAGTTACGCCGGGACTAGCTTTTACGAGCAGTACTTC. Protein sequence: CASSYAGTSFYEQYF.